This T cell receptor (beta chain) stems from a study of cytomegalovirus exposure and HLA in healthy donors. V lost 7 bases and J lost 2, with 16 bases in between. Germline V gene lookup returns CDR1 MNHEY and CDR2 SVGAGI. The CDR3 has 15 residues. Assay: immunoSEQ multiplex PCR; the TCRdb copy retains only in-frame clones and omits some. The table lists roughly 150,000 clones, 95% to 97% of them singletons, with roughly 1% in the top ten. This receptor was obtained from a woman younger than 30 in good health and CMV-seronegative. The chain combines TRBV6-5 with TRBJ2-3; D is perhaps TRBD1 (5 bases). The material sequenced was PBMCs. In DNA form, the CDR3 reads TGTGCCAGCAAACCGGTGGGGCAGCCCACAGATACGCAGTATTTT. Its translation: CASKPVGQPTDTQYF.